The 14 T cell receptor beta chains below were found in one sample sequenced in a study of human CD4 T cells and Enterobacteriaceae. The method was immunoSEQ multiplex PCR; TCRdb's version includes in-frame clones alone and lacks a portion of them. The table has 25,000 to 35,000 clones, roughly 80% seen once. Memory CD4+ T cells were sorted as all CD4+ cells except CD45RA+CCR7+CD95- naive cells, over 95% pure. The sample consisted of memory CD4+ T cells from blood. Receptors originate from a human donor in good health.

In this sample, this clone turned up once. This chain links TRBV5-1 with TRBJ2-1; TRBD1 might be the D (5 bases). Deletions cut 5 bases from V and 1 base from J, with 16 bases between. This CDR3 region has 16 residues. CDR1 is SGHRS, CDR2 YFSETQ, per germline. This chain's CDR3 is CASSRETGGSYNEQFF. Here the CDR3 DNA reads TGCGCCAGCAGTCGAGAAACAGGCGGTTCCTACAATGAGCAGTTCTTC. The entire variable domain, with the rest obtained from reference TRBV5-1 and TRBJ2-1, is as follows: KAGVTQTPRYLIKTRGQQVTLSCSPISGHRSVSWYQQTPGQGLQFLFEYFSETQRNKGNFPGRFSGRQFSNSRSEMNVSTLELGDSALYLCASSRETGGSYNEQFFGPGTRLTVL.

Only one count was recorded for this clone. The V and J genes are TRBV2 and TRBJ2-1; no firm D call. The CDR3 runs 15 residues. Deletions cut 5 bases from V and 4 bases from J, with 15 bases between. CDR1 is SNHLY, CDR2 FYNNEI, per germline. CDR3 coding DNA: TGTGCCAGCAGTCCTAGTACGGGCTTTTACAATGAGCAGTTCTTC. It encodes CASSPSTGFYNEQFF. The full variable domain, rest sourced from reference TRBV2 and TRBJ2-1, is EPEVTQTPSHQVTQMGQEVILRCVPISNHLYFYWYRQILGQKVEFLVSFYNNEISEKSEIFDDQFSVERPDGSNFTLKIRSTKLEDSAMYFCASSPSTGFYNEQFFGPGTRLTVL.

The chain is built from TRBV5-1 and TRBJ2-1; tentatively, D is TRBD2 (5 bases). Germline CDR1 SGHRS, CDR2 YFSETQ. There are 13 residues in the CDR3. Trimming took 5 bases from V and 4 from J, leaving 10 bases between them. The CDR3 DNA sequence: TGCGCCAGCAGACTACGGGAATACAATGAGCAGTTCTTC. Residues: CASRLREYNEQFF.

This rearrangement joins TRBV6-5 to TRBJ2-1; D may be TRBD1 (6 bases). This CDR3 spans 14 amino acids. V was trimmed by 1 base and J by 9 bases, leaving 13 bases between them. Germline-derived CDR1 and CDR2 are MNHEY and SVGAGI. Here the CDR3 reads CASSYWGQEGEQFF. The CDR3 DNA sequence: TGTGCCAGCAGTTACTGGGGACAAGAGGGTGAGCAGTTCTTC.

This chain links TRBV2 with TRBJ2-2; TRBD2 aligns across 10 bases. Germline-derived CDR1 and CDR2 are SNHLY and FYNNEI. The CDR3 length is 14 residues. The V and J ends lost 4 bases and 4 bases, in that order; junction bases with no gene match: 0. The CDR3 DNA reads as TGTGCCAGCAGTGGGACTAGCGGCACCGGGGAGCTGTTTTTT. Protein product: CASSGTSGTGELFF.

The CDR3 loop is CASSRGASNTEAFF. DNA of the CDR3: TGCGCCAGCAGCCGAGGTGCTTCGAACACTGAAGCTTTCTTT. The chain has TRBV5-1 and TRBJ1-1, with D hard to call. The CDR3 spans 14 residues. V lost 4 bases and J 1 base, leaving 11 bases between the germline ends. In germline, CDR1 is SGHRS, CDR2 YFSETQ.

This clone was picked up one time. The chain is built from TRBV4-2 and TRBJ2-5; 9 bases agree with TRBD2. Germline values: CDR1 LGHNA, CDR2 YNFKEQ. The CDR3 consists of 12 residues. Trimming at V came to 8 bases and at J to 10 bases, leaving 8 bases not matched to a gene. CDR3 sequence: CASSGAGGNQYF. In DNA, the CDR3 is TGTGCCAGCTCGGGAGCGGGGGGTAACCAGTACTTC.

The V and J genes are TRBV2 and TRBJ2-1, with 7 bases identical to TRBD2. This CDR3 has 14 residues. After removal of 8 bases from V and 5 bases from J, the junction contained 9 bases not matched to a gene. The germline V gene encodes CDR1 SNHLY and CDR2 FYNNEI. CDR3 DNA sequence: TGTGCCAGCTCGGCGGGAGCACTTGACAATGAGCAGTTCTTC. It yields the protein CASSAGALDNEQFF.

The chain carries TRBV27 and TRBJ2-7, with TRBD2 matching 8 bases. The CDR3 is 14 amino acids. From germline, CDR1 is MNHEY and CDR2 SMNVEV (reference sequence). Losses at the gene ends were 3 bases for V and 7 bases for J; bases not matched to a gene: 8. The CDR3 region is CASSFRGLVSEQYF. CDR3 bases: TGTGCCAGCAGTTTCCGGGGACTAGTGTCAGAGCAGTACTTC.

In DNA, the CDR3 is TGTGCCAGCAGTGTTCGGTCCCCCGGGGAGCTGTTTTTT. Its translation: CASSVRSPGELFF. The chain is built from TRBV2 and TRBJ2-2; D uncertain. From germline, CDR1 is SNHLY and CDR2 FYNNEI. The CDR3 has 13 amino acids. Trimming removed 4 bases at V and 6 bases at J, with 9 bases between. The full variable domain, rest sourced from reference TRBV2 and TRBJ2-2, is EPEVTQTPSHQVTQMGQEVILRCVPISNHLYFYWYRQILGQKVEFLVSFYNNEISEKSEIFDDQFSVERPDGSNFTLKIRSTKLEDSAMYFCASSVRSPGELFFGEGSRLTVL.

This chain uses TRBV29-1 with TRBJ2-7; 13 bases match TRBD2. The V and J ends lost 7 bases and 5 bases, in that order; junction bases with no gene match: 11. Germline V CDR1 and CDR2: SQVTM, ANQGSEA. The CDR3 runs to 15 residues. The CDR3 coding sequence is TGCAGCGCCGGCCTAGTAGGACTAGCGGGAGACGAGCAGTACTTC. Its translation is CSAGLVGLAGDEQYF.

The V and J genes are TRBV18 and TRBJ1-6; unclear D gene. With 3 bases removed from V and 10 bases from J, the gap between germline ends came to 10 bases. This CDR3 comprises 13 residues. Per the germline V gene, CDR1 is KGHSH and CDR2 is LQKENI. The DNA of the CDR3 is TGTGCCAGCTCACCGGCCAGTGGCTCACCCCTCCACTTT. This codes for CASSPASGSPLHF.

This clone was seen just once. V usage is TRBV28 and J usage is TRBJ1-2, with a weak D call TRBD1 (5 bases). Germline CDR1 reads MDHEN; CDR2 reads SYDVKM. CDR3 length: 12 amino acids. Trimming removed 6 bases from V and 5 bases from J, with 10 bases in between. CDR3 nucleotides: TGTGCCAGCAGAGAGACAGTTTATGGCTACACCTTC. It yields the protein CASRETVYGYTF.

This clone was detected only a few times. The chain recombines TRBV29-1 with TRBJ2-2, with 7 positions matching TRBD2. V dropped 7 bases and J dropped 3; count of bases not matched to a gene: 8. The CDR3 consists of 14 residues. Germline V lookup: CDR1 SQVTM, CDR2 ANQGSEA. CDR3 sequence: CSAGRDRDTGELFF. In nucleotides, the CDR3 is TGCAGCGCGGGGAGGGATCGGGACACCGGGGAGCTGTTTTTT.